Listed below are T cell receptor beta chains from one sample, sequenced in a study of blood T cell repertoires in COVID-19. Data came from immunoSEQ multiplex PCR; TCRdb stores just in-frame clones and leaves some out. The table shows around 92,000 clones, with around 84% occurring only once. The material sequenced was peripheral blood. The receptors come from a woman aged 55-69 years in a cohort sampled during active or convalescent COVID-19. Both conserved end residues are part of each CDR3. The D gene is left open where the match is weak. Expanded clones get a size class; other rows say once, few or many, or leave the size out.

cdr3_length clone_size j_call v_call d_call cdr3_nt cdr3_aa
14 - TRBJ2-5 TRBV7-2 TRBD1 TGTGCCAGCAGCTTAATGGGACAGGGCCAGACCCAGTACTTC CASSLMGQGQTQYF
14 - TRBJ1-6 TRBV5-1 TRBD1 TGCGCCAGCGCCCGGGACAGCCTAAATTCACCCCTCCACTTT CASARDSLNSPLHF
16 - TRBJ1-2 TRBV7-8 - TGTGCCAGCAGCTTAGCCCGACAGACACCAAACTATGGCTACACCTTC CASSLARQTPNYGYTF
11 - TRBJ2-3 TRBV28 - TGTGCCAGCAGGGGGCAAGATACGCAGTATTTT CASRGQDTQYF
15 once TRBJ2-7 TRBV27 TRBD2 TGTGCCAGCAGCCGAGGACTAGCGGGAGCTTACGAGCAGTACTTC CASSRGLAGAYEQYF
17 - TRBJ1-2 TRBV25-1 TRBD1 TGTGCCAGCAGTGATTGGGGGGACAGGGATTATTACTATGGCTACACCTTC CASSDWGDRDYYYGYTF
13 - TRBJ2-1 TRBV4-1 - TGCGCCAGCAGCCAAGAGGGCTGGAATGAGCAGTTCTTC CASSQEGWNEQFF
18 few TRBJ2-2 TRBV5-1 TRBD2 TGCGCCAGCAGCCCGGGACTAGCGGGATGGGGGGACACCGGGGAGCTGTTTTTT CASSPGLAGWGDTGELFF
14 - TRBJ2-2 TRBV10-2 - TGCGCCAGCAGTGCGGAGGGGACGGCCGGGGAGCTGTTTTTT CASSAEGTAGELFF
14 - TRBJ1-3 TRBV9 - TGTGCCAGCAGCGTAGGCGGTCTTGGAAACACCATATATTTT CASSVGGLGNTIYF
15 - TRBJ1-1 TRBV5-1 TRBD1 TGCGCCAGCAGCTTTGAACAGGGGCCGAACACTGAAGCTTTCTTT CASSFEQGPNTEAFF
15 - TRBJ1-6 TRBV11-2 - TGTGCCAGCAGCTCGAGACAGGCTTATAATTCACCCCTCCACTTT CASSSRQAYNSPLHF
15 - TRBJ1-1 TRBV7-8 - TGTGCCAGCAGCGACAAGTGGATGGTGAACACTGAAGCTTTCTTT CASSDKWMVNTEAFF
16 - TRBJ2-7 TRBV4-1 TRBD2 TGCGCCAGCAGCCACCCCCTAGCGGGGGGGCCTTACGAGCAGTACTTC CASSHPLAGGPYEQYF
16 - TRBJ1-6 TRBV3-1/TRBV3-2 TRBD1 TGTGCCAGCAGCCGCGGACAGGGGGCCAGGAATTCACCCCTCCACTTT CASSRGQGARNSPLHF
13 few TRBJ1-1 TRBV27 - TGTGCCAGCAGCCCTAACAAAGGGGGTGAAGCTTTCTTT CASSPNKGGEAFF
12 - TRBJ1-6 TRBV28 - TGTGCCAGCAGGTGGAGCCTAACACCCCTCCACTTT CASRWSLTPLHF
16 - TRBJ2-2 TRBV13 TRBD1 TGTGCCAGCAGCCTCCGTCCCGGGACAGGGACCGGGGAGCTGTTTTTT CASSLRPGTGTGELFF
17 - TRBJ1-5 TRBV15 - TGTGCCACCAGCAGAGCGGGGAGAGCGACATCCTATCAGCCCCAGCATTTT CATSRAGRATSYQPQHF
15 - TRBJ2-3 TRBV19 - TGTGCCAGTAGTAAGTCTCGTTTGGCGGCCGATACGCAGTATTTT CASSKSRLAADTQYF
14 few TRBJ2-1 TRBV5-1 TRBD1 TGCGCCAGCACCGGGACAGGGGGCTACAATGAGCAGTTCTTC CASTGTGGYNEQFF
15 - TRBJ1-5 TRBV19 - TGTGCCAGTAGCTTGGGGGGGGGAAGCAATCAGCCCCAGCATTTT CASSLGGGSNQPQHF
15 - TRBJ1-1 TRBV7-9 - TGTGCCAGCAACCGAATCTGGGCAGGGAGGGCTGAAGCTTTCTTT CASNRIWAGRAEAFF
18 - TRBJ2-6 TRBV28 - TGTGCCAGCACCTACCCTAGTCTCTCCACCTCTGGGGCCAACGTCCTGACTTTC CASTYPSLSTSGANVLTF
15 - TRBJ2-5 TRBV9 - TGTGCCAGCAGCGTGGGCGGGGTGCACCAAGAGACCCAGTACTTC CASSVGGVHQETQYF
14 - TRBJ2-2 TRBV6-6 TRBD1 TGTGCCAGCATCCGAGGGACAGACACCGGGGAGCTGTTTTTT CASIRGTDTGELFF
17 - TRBJ2-6 TRBV2 TRBD1 TGTGCCAGCACTGGACAGGCCGTACAATCTGGGGCCAACGTCCTGACTTTC CASTGQAVQSGANVLTF
16 - TRBJ1-1 TRBV9 - TGTGCCAGCAGCGAGGAGGAGGGGACGCCGAACACTGAAGCTTTCTTT CASSEEEGTPNTEAFF
15 - TRBJ2-5 TRBV7-9 - TGTGCCAGCAGTCGCCGACAGTCGGGGGTGGAGACCCAGTACTTC CASSRRQSGVETQYF
16 - TRBJ1-2 TRBV19 TRBD1 TGTGCCAGTAGTATAGATCGTCGGGCGACAGGGCGAGGCTACACCTTC CASSIDRRATGRGYTF
12 - TRBJ1-1 TRBV5-1 - TGCGCCAGCAGCGCGGCAGCGGGTGAAGCTTTCTTT CASSAAAGEAFF
14 - TRBJ1-3 TRBV2 TRBD1 TGTGCCAGCAGAGGGACAGGGACTGGAAACACCATATATTTT CASRGTGTGNTIYF
14 - TRBJ2-2 TRBV29-1 TRBD2 TGCAGCGTTGGTCTAGCGGTCAACACCGGGGAGCTGTTTTTT CSVGLAVNTGELFF
14 - TRBJ1-5 TRBV2 - TGTGCCAGCAGTGTGTTTGTATACAATCAGCCCCAGCATTTT CASSVFVYNQPQHF
13 - TRBJ1-4 TRBV28 - TGTGCCAGCACCCTTGTAGCTAATGAAAAACTGTTTTTT CASTLVANEKLFF
13 - TRBJ2-7 TRBV7-9 - TGTGCCAGCAGCTCCCTAGCTACCTACGAGCAGTACTTC CASSSLATYEQYF
14 once TRBJ2-3 TRBV28 - TGTGCCAGCAGACTGAGCGGGTACACAGATACGCAGTATTTT CASRLSGYTDTQYF
13 - TRBJ1-1 TRBV5-1 - TGCGCCAGCAGGGGGCAGGGCGACACTGAAGCTTTCTTT CASRGQGDTEAFF
14 - TRBJ2-5 TRBV5-1 TRBD2 TGCGCCAGCAGCCCCGGACTAGCGGGAGAGACCCAGTACTTC CASSPGLAGETQYF
12 - TRBJ2-5 TRBV28 - TGTGCCAGCAGTAAGGGGATAGAGACCCAGTACTTC CASSKGIETQYF
11 - TRBJ1-1 TRBV19 - TGTGCCAGTAGCGATACACCTGAAGCTTTCTTT CASSDTPEAFF